This T cell receptor beta chain appears in the sequencing data of a study of blood T cell repertoires in COVID-19 (dated by TCRdb to about 2020). Turning to the overall study: Samples from collaborators originated in the United States, Italy and Spain and spanned both the acute and convalescent phases of COVID-19. Deeply sampled blood TCRbeta repertoires from subjects exposed to, actively infected with, or recovered from COVID-19 were included in the dataset. Where available, HLA class I and class II types were obtained from metadata supplied by the sample provider rather than from assay-based typing. The material from the prospective study consisted of cDNA or gDNA derived from T cells, B-cell-depleted T cells, or PBMCs. The repertoires were released in a freely available public database intended as a resource for research on the immune response to SARS-CoV-2. Sample metadata almost always included a de-identified subject ID, COVID-19 status, age in years and sex. The samples were drawn from two sources: the first 160 participants of the ongoing ImmuneRACE study, and 1,254 subjects contributed by 6 global collaborators.

Concerning this clone itself: What antigen it recognizes has not been identified. Base qualities are not at hand, and no much larger clone is one base apart.

From cysteine to phenylalanine, the CDR3 is 17 amino acids long. The only DNA kept is the CDR3, 51 bases in frame from the first base. V is pruned by 3 bases and J by 2 bases, leaving 12 bases of the junction without a gene match. CDR1 SGDLS and CDR2 YYNGEE are derived from the germline V gene. What the study reported, not specific to this receptor: The quantity of clinical and demographic metadata differed by source and by participant and was supplied without curation.

Each collaborating institution followed its own protocols to collect whole blood in K2EDTA tubes. For TCRbeta analysis, collaborators shipped samples as frozen whole blood, isolated PBMCs, or DNA extracted from either of those sample types. TCRbeta CDR3 regions were amplified from genomic DNA using the immunoSEQ Assay, a bias-controlled multiplex PCR. For the original study's pipeline: Nucleated cell counts per sample were estimated from amplification of reference gene primers within the assay. To quantify the absolute abundance of each unique TCRbeta CDR3 rearrangement, sequence reads were collapsed and filtered. For each sample, productive Simpson clonality was calculated as the square root of Simpson's diversity index across productive rearrangements. Not all clones reach the TCRdb copy of this immuneACCESS table, which keeps in-frame sequences only. Checked studies attribute under half of the gap to unresolved V genes and leave the rest unexplained. The V and J calls and the clone size are those of that table, but D and trimming were determined from the DNA. The sample contains around 40,000 clones, about 90% of them found a single time. Jointly, the top ten make up around a sixth of the sample.

The rearrangement joined TRBV9 to TRBJ2-7; 9 central nucleotides agree with TRBD2. The TCR comes from a woman under 40 in a cohort sampled during active COVID-19. Input material: peripheral blood. The nucleotide sequence reads TGTGCCAGCAGCGCCTCCCTACCAGCGGGAGGTACCTACGAGCAGTACTTC. Protein translation: CASSASLPAGGTYEQYF.